Listed below are T cell receptor beta chains from one sample, sequenced in a study of post-analysis software for immune sequencing data. TCRdb itself ran the PCR reads through MiXCR, one entry per CDR3 protein. The sample lists about 820,000 distinct CDR3 sequences, under 70% seen once, with approximately 4.5% in the top ten. What was sequenced was blood. These receptors all stem from a girl aged 5 to 17 with multiple sclerosis. The CDR3 runs from the conserved cysteine through the conserved F or W. Fields, in order: J gene, clone size, V gene, CDR3 length, D gene, CDR3 DNA, CDR3 protein. The D gene is left open where the match is weak. Size values are once, few and many counts, or a class for expanded clones, and some rows have none.

TRBJ2-7,-,TRBV4-1,14,-,TGCGCCAGCAGCCAAATACGGGGGATCGACGAGCAGTACTTC,CASSQIRGIDEQYF
TRBJ2-7,-,TRBV29-1,16,TRBD1,TGCAGCGTTGAAGGGGGACAGGGGATCCCCTTTTACGAGCAGTACTTC,CSVEGGQGIPFYEQYF
TRBJ2-7,once,TRBV5-1,14,TRBD2,TGCGCCAGCAGCTTGGCAGGCCCGGGGGGCGAGCAGTACTTC,CASSLAGPGGEQYF
TRBJ1-1,few,TRBV29-1,13,-,TGCAGCGTTGAAATTGGGACTGGAGGCAAAGCTTTCTTT,CSVEIGTGGKAFF
TRBJ2-1,-,TRBV10-3,12,-,TGTGCCTCCAGGGATCTTTACAATGAGCAGTTCTTC,CASRDLYNEQFF
TRBJ2-1,-,TRBV20-1,13,-,TGCAGTGCTTCGCGGGACAGTAGGTATGAGCAGTTCTTC,CSASRDSRYEQFF
TRBJ2-7,-,TRBV6-5,12,-,TGTGCCAGCTTCGACAGTCCCTACGAGCAGTACTTC,CASFDSPYEQYF
TRBJ1-2,-,TRBV2,12,-,TGTGCCAGCAGTGAGTCTACATATGGCTACACCTTC,CASSESTYGYTF
TRBJ2-3,-,TRBV14,16,-,TGTGCCAGCAGCCGAGGCTTCAGGGGGGGCACAGATACGCAGTATTTT,CASSRGFRGGTDTQYF
TRBJ2-7,-,TRBV4-2,15,TRBD2,TGTGCCAGCAGCCAATCTAGCGGGAACTCCTACGAGCAGTACTTC,CASSQSSGNSYEQYF
TRBJ2-7,few,TRBV10-3,13,-,TGTGCCATCAATGGGGGTGGACCCTACGAGCAGTACTTC,CAINGGGPYEQYF
TRBJ2-4,few,TRBV20-1,11,TRBD1,TGCAGTGCTGGGACAGGGTCAGGACAGTACTTC,CSAGTGSGQYF